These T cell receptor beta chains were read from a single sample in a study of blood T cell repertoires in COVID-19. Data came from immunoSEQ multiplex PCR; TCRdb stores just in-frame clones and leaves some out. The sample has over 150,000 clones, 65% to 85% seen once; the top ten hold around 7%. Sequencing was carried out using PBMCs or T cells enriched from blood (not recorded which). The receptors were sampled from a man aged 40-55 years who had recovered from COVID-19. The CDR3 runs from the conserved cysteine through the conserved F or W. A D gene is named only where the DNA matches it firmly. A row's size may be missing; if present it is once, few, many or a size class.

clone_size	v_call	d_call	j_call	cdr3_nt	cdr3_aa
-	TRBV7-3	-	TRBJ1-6	TGTGCCAGCAGCTTACCGGGGGAGAATTCACCCCTCCACTTT	CASSLPGENSPLHF
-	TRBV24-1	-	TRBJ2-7	TGTGCCACCAGTGCCTTAGGGGGCTACGAGCAGTACTTC	CATSALGGYEQYF
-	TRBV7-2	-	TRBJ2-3	TGTGCCAGCAGCCCGGGGGTTGGGAACACAGATACGCAGTATTTT	CASSPGVGNTDTQYF
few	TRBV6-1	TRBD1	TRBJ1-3	TGTGCCAGCAGTGAAGCCTCAGGGGGTTCTGGAAACACCATATATTTT	CASSEASGGSGNTIYF
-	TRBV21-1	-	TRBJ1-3	TGTGCCAGCAGCGAGGGGCGGGGGACAGGAAAACGAAACACCATATATTTT	CASSEGRGTGKRNTIYF
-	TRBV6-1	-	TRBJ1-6	TGTGCCAGCAGTGAAAGGAGGCAGGGGTATTCACCCCTCCACTTT	CASSERRQGYSPLHF
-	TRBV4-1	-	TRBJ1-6	TGCGCCAGCAGCCAAGATGGGGGGGACTCACCCCTCCACTTT	CASSQDGGDSPLHF
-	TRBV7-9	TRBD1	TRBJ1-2	TGTGCCAGCAGCCACCTCGGGACAGGGGTAAATGGCTACACCTTC	CASSHLGTGVNGYTF
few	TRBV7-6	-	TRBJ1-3	TGTGCCAGCAGCTTAGCGGGGGGGAGCTCTGGAAACACCATATATTTT	CASSLAGGSSGNTIYF
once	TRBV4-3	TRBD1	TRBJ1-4	TGCGCCAGCAGCCAGGGACAGACAAATGAAAAACTGTTTTTT	CASSQGQTNEKLFF
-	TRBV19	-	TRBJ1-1	TGTGCCAGCCTACGGCCGGGTCAGTCTAACACTGAAGCTTTCTTT	CASLRPGQSNTEAFF
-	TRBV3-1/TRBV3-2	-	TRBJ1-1	TGTGCCAGCAGTCAACGGCCAAACAGTGAAGCTTTCTTT	CASSQRPNSEAFF